This entry concerns a single T cell receptor (beta chain). The donors were members of the validation cohort comprising some 130 subjects, separate from the approximately 630-subject first cohort. This entry comes from a study of cytomegalovirus exposure and HLA in healthy donors. The CDR3 loop spans 15 amino acids. The V gene's germline CDR1 is SGHTA and CDR2 FQGTGA. The junction had 5 bases not matched to a gene; V was cut back by 4 bases and J by 2 bases. Repertoires were generated with immunoSEQ multiplex PCR, while TCRdb's copy carries only in-frame clones and drops some. Of 250,000 to 300,000 clones listed, 86% were seen once; the top ten hold roughly 0.99%.

The chain links TRBV7-3 to TRBJ2-7, with TRBD1 matching over 10 bases. This TCR was sampled from a woman younger than 30 in good health and CMV-seronegative. Input material: PBMCs. The CDR3 DNA reads TGTGCCAGCAGCTCGACAGGGGGCAGCACCTACGAGCAGTACTTC. This gives the protein CASSSTGGSTYEQYF.